A single sample gave rise to the 21 T cell receptor beta chains below, sequenced in a study of early T cells in non-severe SARS-CoV-2 infection. One entry per CDR3 protein results from TCRdb running MiXCR on the 5' RACE reads. The sample carries fewer than 75,000 distinct CDR3 sequences, around 20% recorded once. Sequencing was performed on whole blood, taken at baseline. The receptors originated from an adult who was a healthcare worker with PCR-confirmed SARS-CoV-2 infection or an uninfected control (not recorded which).

Within the sample, this clonotype is medium-sized. The chain employs TRBV5-4 and TRBJ2-4; 11 bases line up with TRBD1. After removal of 6 bases from V and 3 bases from J, the junction contained 8 bases not matched to a gene. Germline-derived CDR1 and CDR2 are SGHNT and YYREEE (reference sequence). This CDR3 has 16 amino acids. DNA for the CDR3: TGTGCCAGCACCGCGGACAGGGGGCTTGACAAAAACATTCAGTACTTC. It is translated as CASTADRGLDKNIQYF.

This clonotype was observed a handful of times. The chain links TRBV7-9 to TRBJ2-1, with a tentative D call TRBD1 (5 bases). V was clipped by 5 bases and J by 5 bases, with 16 bases between them. This CDR3 contains 15 residues. The germline V gene encodes CDR1 SEHNR and CDR2 FQNEAQ (reference sequence). CDR3 residues: CASSPQGHSNNEQFF. CDR3 nucleotides: TGTGCCAGCAGCCCCCAGGGCCACTCGAACAATGAGCAGTTCTTC.

This clonotype was recorded at least ten times. V and J are TRBV7-8 and TRBJ2-1, with 14 bases fitting TRBD2. The CDR3 runs to 22 residues. Per the germline V gene, CDR1 is SGHVS and CDR2 is FQNEAQ. J gave up 4 bases and V 2 bases, and 19 bases lay outside the gene matches. Written as DNA, the CDR3 is TGTGCCAGCAGCTTAATACCACCGGGACTAGCGGGAGTCCGTGAACAATACAATGAGCAGTTCTTC. Its protein is CASSLIPPGLAGVREQYNEQFF.

The chain joins TRBV7-9 to TRBJ2-6, with 7 bases aligning to TRBD1. V shed 5 bases, J shed 2 bases, and the junction held 9 bases outside the gene matches. The CDR3 is 17 amino acids. CDR1 SEHNR and CDR2 FQNEAQ come from the germline V gene (reference sequence). In DNA form, the CDR3 reads TGTGCCAGCAGCCCGCTAACAGGGGTCCCTGGGGCCAACGTCCTGACTTTC. As protein: CASSPLTGVPGANVLTF.

At least ten counts were recorded for this clonotype. V is TRBV20-1 and J is TRBJ2-2; 8 bases line up with TRBD2. V lost 6 bases, J lost 5 bases, and 8 bases stayed unmatched. Germline V CDR1 and CDR2: DFQATT, SNEGSKA (reference sequence). The CDR3 totals 14 residues. CDR3 sequence reads: CSAQGLAGTGELFF. CDR3 DNA: TGCAGTGCCCAAGGACTAGCAGGAACCGGGGAGCTGTTTTTT.

This clonotype showed up just once. Compared with germline, one end of the junction differs, possibly owing to a read error. CDR3 sequence: CASGYSPTGLGKNIQYF. CDR3 bases: TGTGCCAGCGGTTACTCCCCCACAGGACTGGGCAAAAACATTCAGTACTTC. V usage is TRBV6-2 or TRBV6-3 and J usage is TRBJ2-4; D is tentatively TRBD1 or TRBD2 (5 bases each). Germline V lookup: CDR1 MNHEY, CDR2 SVGEGT. CDR3 length: 17 residues.

This clonotype was seen a few times. This chain uses TRBV6-1 with TRBJ1-4; D is unclear. The CDR3 covers 15 residues. Germline V gene data show CDR1 as MNHNS and CDR2 as SASEGT. The V and J ends lost 1 base and 0 bases respectively, with 6 bases between them. CDR3 coding DNA: TGTGCCAGCAGTGAAGGGCCTGCAACTAATGAAAAACTGTTTTTT. This encodes CASSEGPATNEKLFF.

The chain employs TRBV7-2 and TRBJ1-4, with 8 bases fitting TRBD1. From germline, CDR1 is SGHTA and CDR2 FQGNSA. This CDR3 has 14 amino acids. The junction had 5 bases not matched to a gene; V was cut back by 3 bases and J by 8 bases. CDR3 in DNA: TGTGCCAGCAGCTTCGGTCAGGGGGCGGAAAAACTGTTTTTT. It yields the protein CASSFGQGAEKLFF.

The chain has TRBV5-1 and TRBJ1-2; D not resolved. This CDR3 region has 14 residues. Germline-derived CDR1 and CDR2 are SGHRS and YFSETQ. Trimming cost V 0 bases and J 5 bases, with 11 bases left between them. CDR3 amino acids: CASSLEGRPYGYTF. DNA for the CDR3: TGCGCCAGCAGCTTGGAGGGCAGGCCTTATGGCTACACCTTC.

This clonotype was counted only a few times. This chain uses TRBV28 with TRBJ1-5; the D is unclear. This CDR3 region has 14 residues. Trimming left V 6 bases short and J 0 bases short, with 9 bases between. Germline-derived CDR1 and CDR2 are MDHEN and SYDVKM. The chain's CDR3 is CASSTDISNQPQHF. The CDR3 coding sequence is TGTGCCAGCAGCACCGACATTAGCAATCAGCCCCAGCATTTT. Looking up the rest from reference TRBV28 and TRBJ1-5 gives the full variable domain: DVKVTQSSRYLVKRTGEKVFLECVQDMDHENMFWYRQDPGLGLRLIYFSYDVKMKEKGDIPEGYSVSREKKERFSLILESASTNQTSMYLCASSTDISNQPQHFGDGTRLSIL.

Ten or more counts support this clonotype. The chain carries TRBV2 and TRBJ2-1, with D unclear. The germline V gene has CDR1 SNHLY and CDR2 FYNNEI. This CDR3 is built from 15 residues. V lost 5 bases and J lost 0, with 11 bases in between. The CDR3 here is CASSQGRSSYNEQFF. In nucleotides, the CDR3 is TGTGCCAGCAGTCAAGGCCGGAGCTCCTACAATGAGCAGTTCTTC. Supplemented by reference TRBV2 and TRBJ2-1, the full variable domain reads EPEVTQTPSHQVTQMGQEVILRCVPISNHLYFYWYRQILGQKVEFLVSFYNNEISEKSEIFDDQFSVERPDGSNFTLKIRSTKLEDSAMYFCASSQGRSSYNEQFFGPGTRLTVL.

The chain recombines TRBV2 with TRBJ2-7; D unclear. This CDR3 region has 11 residues. Germline-derived CDR1 and CDR2 are SNHLY and FYNNEI. V was shortened by 3 bases and J by 3 bases, with 3 bases between the two germline ends. DNA of the CDR3: TGTGCCAGCAGTGACCGCTACGAGCAGTACTTC. Its protein is CASSDRYEQYF.

Only a few counts were recorded for this clonotype. The chain has TRBV9 and TRBJ2-3; D is possibly TRBD1 (5 bases). There are 14 residues in the CDR3. The germline CDR1 and CDR2 sequences are SGDLS and YYNGEE. V was cut by 0 bases and J by 4 bases, with 9 bases left in between. CDR3 coding DNA: TGTGCCAGCAGCGTAGGGCAAGGGGCAGATACGCAGTATTTT. Protein: CASSVGQGADTQYF.

V gene TRBV28 combines with J gene TRBJ1-5, with D possibly TRBD1 on 5 matching bases. Trimming removed 10 bases at V and 4 bases at J, with 23 bases between. CDR3 length: 16 residues. Germline V gene data show CDR1 as MDHEN and CDR2 as SYDVKM. The CDR3 sequence is CATGVNRGVRNQPQHF. The CDR3 DNA is TGTGCCACCGGGGTAAATAGGGGTGTGCGGAATCAGCCCCAGCATTTT.

The V and J genes are TRBV29-1 and TRBJ2-5; no clear D gene. Between the trimmed V and J ends, which lost 2 bases and 5 bases, there was a span of 21 bases. CDR3 length equals 16 residues. Looked up from germline, CDR1 is SQVTM and CDR2 is ANQGSEA. The CDR3 bases are TGCAGCGTTGAATCAGCTGCGGCTTTTGGTTTTGAGACCCAGTACTTC. Translation gives CSVESAAAFGFETQYF.

The V call is TRBV2, the J call TRBJ1-1, with no clear D. Germline V gene lookup returns CDR1 SNHLY and CDR2 FYNNEI. V lost 6 bases, J lost 4 bases, and 9 bases lay in between. CDR3 length: 12 residues. The DNA of the CDR3 is TGTGCCAGCAGGAAGGAGCGCACTGAAGCTTTCTTT. As protein: CASRKERTEAFF.

The chain recombines TRBV5-1 with TRBJ1-1; TRBD1 aligns across 9 bases. The V and J ends lost 2 bases and 1 base, in that order; junction bases with no gene match: 3. Germline values: CDR1 SGHRS, CDR2 YFSETQ. CDR3 length: 15 amino acids. CDR3: CASSFGQGTNTEAFF. The CDR3, as DNA: TGCGCCAGCAGCTTCGGACAGGGGACGAACACTGAAGCTTTCTTT.

This clonotype was observed at least ten times. The chain employs TRBV7-9 and TRBJ1-1; TRBD1 is a possible D gene (5 bases). V gave up 0 bases and J gave up 1 base, with 9 bases separating them. The CDR3 covers 15 residues. Germline V gene sequence: CDR1 SEHNR, CDR2 FQNEAQ (reference sequence). CDR3 coding DNA: TGTGCCAGCAGCTTAGCGTCGCAGGGGAACACTGAAGCTTTCTTT. Translating gives CASSLASQGNTEAFF.

The chain has TRBV4-3 and TRBJ2-7, with D possibly TRBD1 on 6 matching bases. Trimming pared 0 bases from V and 2 bases from J, leaving 14 bases between. CDR1 and CDR2 from the germline V gene are LGHNA and YSLEER. This CDR3 has 16 residues. This CDR3 reads CASSQDYPGETYEQYF. The CDR3 coding sequence is TGCGCCAGCAGCCAAGATTATCCAGGGGAAACCTACGAGCAGTACTTC.

This clonotype was seen many times. The chain is built from TRBV20-1 and TRBJ2-3; maybe TRBD1 (5 bases). From germline, CDR1 is DFQATT and CDR2 SNEGSKA (reference sequence). This CDR3 region has 16 residues. The V end lost 1 base, the J end lost 4 bases, and 18 bases lay between the germline ends. The CDR3 protein is CSARVLGLSGSDTQYF. As DNA, the CDR3 is TGCAGTGCTAGAGTTCTGGGGCTGTCAGGGTCAGATACGCAGTATTTT.

The rearrangement uses TRBV5-4 and TRBJ1-1; TRBD1 matches at 7 bases. The CDR3 is 14 residues long. Germline V CDR1 and CDR2: SGHNT, YYREEE (reference sequence). V trimming: 0 bases; J trimming: 10 bases; junction bases outside the gene matches: 9. As DNA, the CDR3 is TGTGCCAGCAGCTTGGCCACCAAGACAGGGACAGCTTTCTTT. It translates to CASSLATKTGTAFF.